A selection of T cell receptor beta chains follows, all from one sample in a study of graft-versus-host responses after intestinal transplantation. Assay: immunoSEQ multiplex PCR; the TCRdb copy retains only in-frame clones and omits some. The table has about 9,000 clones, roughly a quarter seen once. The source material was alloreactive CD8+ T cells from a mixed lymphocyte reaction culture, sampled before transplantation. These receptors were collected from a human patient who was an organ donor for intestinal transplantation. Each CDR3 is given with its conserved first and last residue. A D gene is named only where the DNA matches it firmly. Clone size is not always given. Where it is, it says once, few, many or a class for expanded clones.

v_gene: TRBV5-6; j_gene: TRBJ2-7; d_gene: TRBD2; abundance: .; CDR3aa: CASSLVGGGLSEQYF
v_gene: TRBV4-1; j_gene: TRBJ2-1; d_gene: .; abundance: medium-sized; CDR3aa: CASSQFFNEQFF
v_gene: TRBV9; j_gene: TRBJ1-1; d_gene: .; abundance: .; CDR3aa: CASSAKEGRGGNTEAFF
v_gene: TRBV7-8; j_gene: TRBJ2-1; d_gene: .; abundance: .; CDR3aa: CASSLAVETNYNEQFF
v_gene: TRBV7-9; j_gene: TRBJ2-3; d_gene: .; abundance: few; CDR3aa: CASHPPGDSTDTQYF
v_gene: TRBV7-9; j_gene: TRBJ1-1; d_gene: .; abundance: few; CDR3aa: CASRKQEEAFF
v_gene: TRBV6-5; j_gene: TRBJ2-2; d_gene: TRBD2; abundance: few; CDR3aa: CASSWTSGSTGELFF
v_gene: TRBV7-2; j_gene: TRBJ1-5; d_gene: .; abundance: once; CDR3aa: CASSLTGNNQPQHF
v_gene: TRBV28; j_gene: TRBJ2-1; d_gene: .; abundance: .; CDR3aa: CASSLGLPDNEQFF
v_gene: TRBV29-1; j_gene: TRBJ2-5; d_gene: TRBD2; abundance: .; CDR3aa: CSVEDLTTSGRAEETQYF
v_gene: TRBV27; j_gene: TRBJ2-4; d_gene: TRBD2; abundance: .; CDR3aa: CASSGSSGLANIQYF
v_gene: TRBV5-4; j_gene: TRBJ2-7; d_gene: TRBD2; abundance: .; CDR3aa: CASSLTSGSPYEQYF
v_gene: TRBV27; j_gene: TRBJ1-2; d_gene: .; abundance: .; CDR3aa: CASSSQTGYGYTF
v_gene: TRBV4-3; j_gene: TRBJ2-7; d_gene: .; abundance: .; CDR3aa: CASSNPGLSYEQYF
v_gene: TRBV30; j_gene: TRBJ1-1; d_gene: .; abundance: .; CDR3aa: CAWGKNTEAFF
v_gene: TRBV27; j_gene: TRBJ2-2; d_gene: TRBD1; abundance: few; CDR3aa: CASSLFRTGGTGELFF
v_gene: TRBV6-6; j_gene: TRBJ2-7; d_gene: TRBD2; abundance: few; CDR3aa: CASSLASGYSYEQYF
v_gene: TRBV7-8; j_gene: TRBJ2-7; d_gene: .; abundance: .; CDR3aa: CASSLKATYEQYF
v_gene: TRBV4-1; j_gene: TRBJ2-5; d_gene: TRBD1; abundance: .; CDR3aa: CASSQGTGRGETQYF
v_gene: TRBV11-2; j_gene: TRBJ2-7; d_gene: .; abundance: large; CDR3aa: CASSLKATYEQYF
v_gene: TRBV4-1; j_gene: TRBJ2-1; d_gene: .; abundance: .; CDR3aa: CASSDGDGDEQFF
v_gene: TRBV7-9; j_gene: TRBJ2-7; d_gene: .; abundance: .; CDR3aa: CASSLEGAYEQYF
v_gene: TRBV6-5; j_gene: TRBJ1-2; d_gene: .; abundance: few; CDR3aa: CASSYWWDDGYTF
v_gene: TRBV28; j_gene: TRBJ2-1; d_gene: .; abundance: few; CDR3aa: CASSLHPPGLGPHEQFF
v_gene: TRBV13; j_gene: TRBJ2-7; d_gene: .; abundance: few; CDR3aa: CASSLGVRGHEQYF
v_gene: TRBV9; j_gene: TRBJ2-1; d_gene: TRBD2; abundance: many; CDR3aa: CASSVWTSGGAEQFF
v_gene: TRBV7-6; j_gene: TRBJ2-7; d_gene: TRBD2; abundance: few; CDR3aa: CASSATSGNVYEQYF
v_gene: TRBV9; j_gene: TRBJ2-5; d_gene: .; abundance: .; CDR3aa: CASSVAGLEETQYF
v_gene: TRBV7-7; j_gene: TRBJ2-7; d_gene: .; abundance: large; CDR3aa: CASSSGPSYEQYF
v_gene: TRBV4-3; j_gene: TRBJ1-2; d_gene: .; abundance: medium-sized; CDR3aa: CASSQDPRLQGYTF
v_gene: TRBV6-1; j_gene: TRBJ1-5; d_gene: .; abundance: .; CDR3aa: CASSEVEAAYQPQHF
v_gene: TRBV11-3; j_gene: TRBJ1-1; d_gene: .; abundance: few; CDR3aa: CASSSYQYREFEAFF
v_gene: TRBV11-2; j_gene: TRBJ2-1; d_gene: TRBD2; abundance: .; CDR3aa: CASSRKYGAGGLYGNEQFF
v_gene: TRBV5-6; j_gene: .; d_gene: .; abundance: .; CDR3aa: CASSFVGVGAVRYEQYF
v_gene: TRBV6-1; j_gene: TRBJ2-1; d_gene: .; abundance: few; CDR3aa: CASRPYFGENEQFF
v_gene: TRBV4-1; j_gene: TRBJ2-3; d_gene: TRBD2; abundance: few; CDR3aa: CASSQSSGGTDTQYF
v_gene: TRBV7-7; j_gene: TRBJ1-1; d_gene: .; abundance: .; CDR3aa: CASSLGGAAAEAFF
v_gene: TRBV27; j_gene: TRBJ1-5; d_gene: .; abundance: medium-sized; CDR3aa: CASSLDNQPQHF
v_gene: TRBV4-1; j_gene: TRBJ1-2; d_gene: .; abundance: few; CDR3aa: CASSQVGSSYGYTF
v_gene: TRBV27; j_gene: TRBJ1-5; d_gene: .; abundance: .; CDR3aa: CASSWVGRHQPQHF
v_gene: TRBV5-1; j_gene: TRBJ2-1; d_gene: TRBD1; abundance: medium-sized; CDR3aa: CASTRTGVGNEQFF
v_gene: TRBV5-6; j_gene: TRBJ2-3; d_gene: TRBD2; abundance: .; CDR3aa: CASSLGTGREGSDTQYF
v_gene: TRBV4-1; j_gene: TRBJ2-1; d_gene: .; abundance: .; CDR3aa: CASSPGLYNEQFF
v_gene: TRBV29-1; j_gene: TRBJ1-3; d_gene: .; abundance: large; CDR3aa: CSVAGFSSGNTIYF
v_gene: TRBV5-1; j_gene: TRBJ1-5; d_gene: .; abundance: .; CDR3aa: CASSFGDTSNQPQHF